One sample yielded the 26 T cell receptor beta chains listed below, sequenced in a study of blood T cells in healthy people across ages. Primers used in a second PCR of about 7 to 12 cycles were a sample-barcoded 5' primer and a J-beta primer mix. TCRdb processed the 5' RACE reads anew with MiXCR; each CDR3 protein has one entry. The sample lists fewer than 1 million distinct CDR3 sequences, approximately 48% occurring once. Material for sequencing was blood. Source of these receptors: a man aged 55-75 years in good health.

As DNA, the CDR3 is TGTGCCATCAGGAAAGCGGGGGGGACGAACACCGGGGAGCTGTTTTTT. This sequence encodes CAIRKAGGTNTGELFF. This chain joins TRBV10-3 and TRBJ2-2, with 10 bases identical to TRBD2. V was pared by 6 bases and J by 0 bases, with 4 bases of the junction left unmatched. The CDR3 contains 16 residues. Germline V gene lookup returns CDR1 ENHRY and CDR2 SYGVKD.

The chain recombines TRBV5-5 with TRBJ1-1; D remains ambiguous. The CDR3 is 12 amino acids. Germline loops: CDR1 SGHKS, CDR2 YYEKEE (reference sequence). Trimming left V 1 base short and J 5 bases short, with 6 bases between. The CDR3 sequence is CASSLHGTEAFF. CDR3 bases: TGTGCCAGCAGCTTGCACGGTACTGAAGCTTTCTTT.

The rearrangement uses TRBV11-2 and TRBJ1-1; D is uncertain. CDR3 length equals 15 residues. The V and J ends lost 5 bases and 0 bases respectively, with 13 bases between them. Germline values: CDR1 SGHAT, CDR2 FQNNGV. The CDR3: CASSASSFVNTEAFF. The CDR3 DNA is TGTGCCAGCAGCGCCTCCTCGTTCGTGAACACTGAAGCTTTCTTT.

The V gene is TRBV7-2, the J gene TRBJ2-3, with TRBD1 as a possible D gene (7 bases). This CDR3 region has 16 residues. Trimming stripped 1 base from V and 6 bases from J, with 17 bases between. From germline, CDR1 is SGHTA and CDR2 FQGNSA. The CDR3 sequence is CASSLVIGGGRDTQYF. As DNA, the CDR3 is TGTGCCAGCAGCTTAGTAATTGGAGGGGGCAGGGATACGCAGTATTTT.

This clonotype was recorded many times. The chain couples TRBV29-1 to TRBJ1-2; 7 nucleotides align to TRBD1. With V trimmed by 4 bases and J by 0 bases, 5 bases remained unmatched. CDR3 size: 14 residues. From germline, CDR1 is SQVTM and CDR2 ANQGSEA. The CDR3 sequence is CSVAPGQSNYGYTF. Here the CDR3 DNA reads TGCAGCGTTGCACCGGGACAGTCTAACTATGGCTACACCTTC.

This clonotype appeared a few times. This rearrangement joins TRBV13 to TRBJ2-5, with D perhaps matching TRBD1 (5 bases). The V and J ends lost 4 bases and 1 base respectively, with 13 bases between them. The CDR3 sequence is 15 residues long. Germline CDR1 is PRHDT and CDR2 is FYEKMQ (reference sequence). As DNA, the CDR3 is TGTGCCAGCAGCTCCACGACAGTACCCCAAGAGACCCAGTACTTC. Translated, it gives CASSSTTVPQETQYF.

This clonotype occurred a few times. The chain employs TRBV5-1 and TRBJ2-1, with a tentative D call TRBD2 (6 bases). The germline V gene encodes CDR1 SGHRS and CDR2 YFSETQ. CDR3 length equals 13 residues. The V gene lost 4 bases and the J gene lost 8 bases, with 13 bases spanning the gap. CDR3 loop: CASSTFWGDEQFF. The CDR3 nucleotides are TGCGCCAGCAGCACCTTTTGGGGGGATGAGCAGTTCTTC.

Only a few counts were recorded for this clonotype. CDR3 in DNA: TGCGCCAGCACCCCGGTACTAGCTGGTGAGCAGTTCTTC. Protein product: CASTPVLAGEQFF. This sequence joins TRBV5-1 and TRBJ2-1; D possibly corresponds to TRBD2 (6 bases). This CDR3 contains 13 residues. CDR1 SGHRS and CDR2 YFSETQ come from the germline V gene. Trimming removed 6 bases from V and 9 bases from J, with 16 bases in between. Drawing the rest from reference TRBV5-1 and TRBJ2-1, the complete variable domain is KAGVTQTPRYLIKTRGQQVTLSCSPISGHRSVSWYQQTPGQGLQFLFEYFSETQRNKGNFPGRFSGRQFSNSRSEMNVSTLELGDSALYLCASTPVLAGEQFFGPGTRLTVL.

The chain employs TRBV7-6 and TRBJ1-4; D is ambiguous. The CDR3 contains 16 residues. CDR1 and CDR2 (germline): SGHVS, FNYEAQ. V was shortened by 1 base and J by 0 bases, with 9 bases between the two germline ends. The CDR3 DNA reads TGTGCCAGCAGCTTAGGCCTCGGCGCAACTAATGAAAAACTGTTTTTT. This sequence encodes CASSLGLGATNEKLFF.

The chain joins TRBV6-2 or TRBV6-3 to TRBJ1-2; the match to TRBD1 covers 8 bases. Germline values: CDR1 MNHEY, CDR2 SVGEGT. The CDR3 covers 16 residues. V trimming: 6 bases; J trimming: 2 bases; junction bases outside the gene matches: 11. The CDR3 DNA sequence: TGTGCCAGCAGACAGGAGGGGACAGGAGGGAACTATGGCTACACCTTC. Translated, it gives CASRQEGTGGNYGYTF.

This chain joins TRBV5-5 and TRBJ2-6; the match to TRBD1 covers 9 bases. This CDR3 is 16 amino acids long. Germline CDR1 is SGHKS and CDR2 is YYEKEE (reference sequence). Trimming cost V 0 bases and J 2 bases; bases outside gene matches: 0. This CDR3 is CASSLGDRAGANVLTF. DNA of the CDR3: TGTGCCAGCAGCTTGGGGGACAGGGCTGGGGCCAACGTCCTGACTTTC.

The V call is TRBV7-2, the J call TRBJ2-2; D is possibly TRBD2 (6 bases). This CDR3 has 17 amino acids. Germline CDR1 and CDR2: SGHTA and FQGNSA. The V and J ends lost 5 bases and 0 bases respectively, with 16 bases between them. This CDR3 reads CASSKRAGHSNTGELFF. CDR3 DNA: TGTGCCAGCAGCAAGAGGGCGGGGCACTCGAACACCGGGGAGCTGTTTTTT.

This clonotype was seen more than once but under ten times. The DNA of the CDR3 is TGTGCCAGCAGTAAAAGCTTAGCGGGGGTCCAAGAGACCCAGTACTTC. Translated: CASSKSLAGVQETQYF. The genes are TRBV7-8 and TRBJ2-5; 9 bases match TRBD2. The CDR3 extends over 16 amino acids. J was trimmed by 1 base and V by 6 bases; bases with no gene match: 9. Germline CDR1 SGHVS, CDR2 FQNEAQ.

This chain joins TRBV5-1 and TRBJ2-3; 7 bases match TRBD1. Germline values: CDR1 SGHRS, CDR2 YFSETQ. The ends lost 9 bases at V and 1 base at J; junction bases unmatched: 8. This CDR3 region has 14 residues. The CDR3 loop is CATGRTGGTDTQYF. In nucleotides, the CDR3 is TGCGCCACCGGACGAACAGGGGGCACAGATACGCAGTATTTT.

The chain links TRBV14 to TRBJ2-1, with D perhaps TRBD2 (5 bases). Trimming removed 5 bases at V and 10 bases at J, with 15 bases between. This CDR3 spans 13 amino acids. Germline V gene sequence: CDR1 SGHDN, CDR2 FVKESK. For the CDR3, the DNA is TGTGCCAGCAGCAAATTCCCAGAGGGAGAGCAGTTCTTC. It yields the protein CASSKFPEGEQFF.

Only a few counts were recorded for this clonotype. The J gene is TRBJ2-5, the V gene TRBV12-3 or TRBV12-4, with D possibly being TRBD1 or TRBD2 (5 bases each). Trimming left V 9 bases short and J 7 bases short, with 18 bases between. The CDR3 has 13 amino acids. The CDR3: CASTGSGRTTQYF. As DNA, the CDR3 is TGTGCCAGTACCGGGTCGGGACGTACGACCCAGTACTTC.

As DNA, the CDR3 is TGTGCCAGCAGTTCTCCCGGGCTAACACAGGGGGAGTTCTTC. Encoded protein: CASSSPGLTQGEFF. The genes are TRBV12-3 or TRBV12-4 and TRBJ2-1, with 8 nucleotides matching TRBD1. The V and J ends lost 4 bases and 14 bases, in that order; junction bases with no gene match: 13. This CDR3 region has 14 residues.

The J gene is TRBJ2-1, the V gene TRBV7-2; D not certain. The CDR3 sequence is 14 residues long. Germline CDR1 is SGHTA and CDR2 is FQGNSA. V lost 0 bases, J lost 6 bases, and 9 bases lay in between. In DNA, the CDR3 is TGTGCCAGCAGCTTAGCCGTCGTGGGCAATGAGCAGTTCTTC. It yields the protein CASSLAVVGNEQFF.

The chain has TRBV5-4 and TRBJ2-5, with 7 nucleotides matching TRBD2. Germline lookup yields CDR1 SGHNT and CDR2 YYREEE (reference sequence). V trimming: 4 bases; J trimming: 5 bases; junction bases outside the gene matches: 11. This CDR3 comprises 15 residues. The CDR3 is CASSLWGGLRETQYF. DNA of the CDR3: TGTGCCAGCAGCCTCTGGGGGGGTCTCCGGGAGACCCAGTACTTC.

This clonotype was seen more than once but under ten times. The rearrangement uses TRBV7-9 and TRBJ2-5; the D is unclear. From germline, CDR1 is SEHNR and CDR2 FQNEAQ (reference sequence). The CDR3 contains 12 residues. V was clipped by 5 bases and J by 5 bases, with 9 bases between them. CDR3 sequence (DNA): TGTGCCAGCAGCACCGAAGCGGAGACCCAGTACTTC. It codes for CASSTEAETQYF. Full variable domain (rest looked up from reference TRBV7-9 and TRBJ2-5): DTGVSQNPRHKITKRGQNVTFRCDPISEHNRLYWYRQTLGQGPEFLTYFQNEAQLEKSRLLSDRFSAERPKGSFSTLEIQRTEQGDSAMYLCASSTEAETQYFGPGTRLLVL.

V gene TRBV12-3 or TRBV12-4 combines with J gene TRBJ1-5; D is perhaps TRBD1 (5 bases). V lost 4 bases and J 7 bases, leaving 17 bases between the germline ends. The CDR3 contains 15 residues. Written as DNA, the CDR3 is TGTGCCAGCAGTTACGGCAACCAGGGAGGGCAGCCCCAGCATTTT. It specifies CASSYGNQGGQPQHF.

The rearrangement joins TRBV15 to TRBJ1-6; D gene uncertain. Trimming left V 3 bases short and J 7 bases short, with 10 bases between. The CDR3 is made up of 14 amino acids. CDR1 and CDR2 from the germline V gene are LNHNV and YYDKDF (reference sequence). The CDR3 DNA is TGTGCCACCAGCAGCAACAACCAGAATTCACCCCTCCACTTT. It specifies CATSSNNQNSPLHF.

The chain links TRBV4-1 to TRBJ1-5, with no clear D. Germline CDR1 and CDR2: MGHRA and YSYEKL. The CDR3 is 13 amino acids. Trimming cost V 3 bases and J 6 bases, with 9 bases left between them. CDR3 nucleotide sequence: TGCGCCAGCAGCCATGCGATCTCTCAGCCCCAGCATTTT. This encodes CASSHAISQPQHF.

There are many counts of this clonotype. In DNA form, the CDR3 reads TGTGCCAGCAGGGCGGGACAGGGAGTTTACGAGCAGTACTTC. This translates into CASRAGQGVYEQYF. The chain links TRBV12-3 or TRBV12-4 to TRBJ2-7, with 9 bases lining up with TRBD1. J was trimmed by 4 bases and V by 6 bases; bases with no gene match: 7. This CDR3 is built from 14 residues.

The chain couples TRBV20-1 to TRBJ1-4; D perhaps matches TRBD1 (5 bases). The CDR3 covers 13 residues. The V gene lost 5 bases and the J gene lost 6 bases, with 13 bases spanning the gap. The germline gives CDR1 DFQATT, CDR2 SNEGSKA (reference sequence). For the CDR3, the DNA is TGCAGTGCTGGGACGGGCTTGGATGAAAAACTGTTTTTT. Its translation: CSAGTGLDEKLFF.

The CDR3 reads CASSLQGTTRITDTQYF. The CDR3 DNA reads TGTGCCAGCAGTTTACAAGGTACAACACGGATCACAGATACGCAGTATTTT. The chain links TRBV6-5 to TRBJ2-3, with D unresolved. Germline V lookup: CDR1 MNHEY, CDR2 SVGAGI. This CDR3 spans 17 amino acids. Between the trimmed V and J ends, which lost 4 bases and 2 bases, there was a span of 19 bases.